This T cell receptor beta chain was observed in a study of T-cell reconstitution after alpha-beta-depleted transplantation in children. A library of TCRbeta sequences, prepared with unique molecular identifiers, was generated. TCRdb processed the PCR reads anew with MiXCR; each CDR3 protein has one entry. The table lists 490,000 or so distinct CDR3 sequences, 12% of them singletons. V was pared by 2 bases and J by 4 bases, with 6 bases of the junction left unmatched. The CDR3 runs 14 residues. Germline V gives CDR1 GTSNPN, CDR2 SVGIG (reference sequence). The chain couples TRBV30 to TRBJ2-3; 7 nucleotides align to TRBD1. The receptor was isolated from a human donor who donated a stem cell graft to a child with combined immunodeficiency. The sequencing here drew on PBMCs from the stem cell graft donor, taken from the stem cell graft. DNA of the CDR3: TGTGCCTGGAGTCCGGGACAGCCGCCAGATACGCAGTATTTT. This encodes CAWSPGQPPDTQYF.